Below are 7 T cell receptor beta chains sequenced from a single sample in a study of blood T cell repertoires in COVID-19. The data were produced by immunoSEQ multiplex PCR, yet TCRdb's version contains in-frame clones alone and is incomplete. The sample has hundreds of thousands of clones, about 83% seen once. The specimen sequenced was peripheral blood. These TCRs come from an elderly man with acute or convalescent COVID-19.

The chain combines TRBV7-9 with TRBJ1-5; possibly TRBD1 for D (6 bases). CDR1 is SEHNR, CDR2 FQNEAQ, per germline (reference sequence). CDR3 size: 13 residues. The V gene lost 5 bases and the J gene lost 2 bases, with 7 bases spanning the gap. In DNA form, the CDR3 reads TGTGCCAGCAGCCCAGGGGGCAATCAGCCCCAGCATTTT. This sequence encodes CASSPGGNQPQHF.

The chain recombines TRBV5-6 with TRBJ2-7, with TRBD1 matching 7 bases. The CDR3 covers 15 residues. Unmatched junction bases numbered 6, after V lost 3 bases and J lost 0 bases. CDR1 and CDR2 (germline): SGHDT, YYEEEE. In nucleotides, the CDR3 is TGTGCCAGCAGCTCTCGTGGGGACAGCTCCTACGAGCAGTACTTC. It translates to CASSSRGDSSYEQYF.

The CDR3 loop is CATNQLAGGPYEQFF. The CDR3 bases are TGTGCCACCAACCAACTAGCGGGAGGGCCATATGAGCAGTTCTTC. The chain employs TRBV24-1 and TRBJ2-1; 13 nucleotides agree with TRBD2. CDR1 KGHDR and CDR2 SFDVKD come from the germline V gene. The junction had 8 bases not matched to a gene; V was cut back by 8 bases and J by 8 bases. There are 15 residues in the CDR3.

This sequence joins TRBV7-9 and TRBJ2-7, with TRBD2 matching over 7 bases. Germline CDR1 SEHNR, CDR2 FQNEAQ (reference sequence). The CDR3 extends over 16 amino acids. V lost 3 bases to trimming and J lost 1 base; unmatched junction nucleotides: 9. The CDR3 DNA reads TGTGCCAGCAGCTTCTCGGGCGGGAGTGCATCCTACGAGCAGTACTTC. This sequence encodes CASSFSGGSASYEQYF.

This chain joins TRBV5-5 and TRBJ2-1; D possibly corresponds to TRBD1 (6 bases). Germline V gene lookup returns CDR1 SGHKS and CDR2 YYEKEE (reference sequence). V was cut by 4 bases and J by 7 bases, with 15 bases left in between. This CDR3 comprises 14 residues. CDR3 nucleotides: TGTGCCAGCAGCCCGGGACAAGGCCAGAATGAGCAGTTCTTC. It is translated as CASSPGQGQNEQFF.

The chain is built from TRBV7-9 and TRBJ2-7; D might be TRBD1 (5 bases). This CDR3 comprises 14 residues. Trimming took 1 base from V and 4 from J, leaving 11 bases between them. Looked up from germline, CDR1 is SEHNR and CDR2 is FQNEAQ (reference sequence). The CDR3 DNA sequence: TGTGCCAGCAGCTTAGTAGGGGATACTTACGAGCAGTACTTC. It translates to CASSLVGDTYEQYF.

Here the CDR3 DNA reads TGTGCCAGCAGTGAGATGGGGACAGGGGCCTACGAGCAGTACTTC. Translated: CASSEMGTGAYEQYF. This chain links TRBV6-1 with TRBJ2-7; 10 bases match TRBD1. J gave up 2 bases and V 3 bases, and 4 bases lay outside the gene matches. The length of the CDR3 is 15 residues. Germline-derived CDR1 and CDR2 are MNHNS and SASEGT.